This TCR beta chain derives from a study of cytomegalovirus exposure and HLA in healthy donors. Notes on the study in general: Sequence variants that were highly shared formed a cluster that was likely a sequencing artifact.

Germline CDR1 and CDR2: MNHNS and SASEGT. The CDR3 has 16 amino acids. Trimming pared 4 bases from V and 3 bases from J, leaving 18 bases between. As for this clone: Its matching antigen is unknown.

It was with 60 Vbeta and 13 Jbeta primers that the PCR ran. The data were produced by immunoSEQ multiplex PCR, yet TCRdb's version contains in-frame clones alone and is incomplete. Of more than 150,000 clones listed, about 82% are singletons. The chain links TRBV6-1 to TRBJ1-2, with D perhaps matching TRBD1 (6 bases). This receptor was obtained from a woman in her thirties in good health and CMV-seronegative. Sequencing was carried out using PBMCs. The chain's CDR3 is CASSAPFPGADYGYTF. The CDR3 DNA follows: TGTGCCAGCAGTGCACCTTTTCCAGGGGCAGACTATGGCTACACCTTC.